This is a list of T cell receptor beta chains from one sample in a study of resident and recirculating memory T cells in vitiligo. Assay used: immunoSEQ multiplex PCR; TCRdb lists only in-frame clones, some missing. The profile shows roughly 80,000 clones, about 90% of them singletons. Specimen: blood. The source of these receptors is a male donor with vitiligo. Each CDR3 is given with its conserved first and last residue. Each record gives: J gene, clone size, D gene, CDR3 length, V gene, CDR3 DNA, CDR3 protein. A D gene is named only where the DNA matches it firmly. The listing skips clone size in some rows; elsewhere it reads once, few, many or a size class.

TRBJ2-2 | . | . | 15 | TRBV7-2 | TGTGCCAGGACTTGGCGGGATACCCACACCGGGGAGCTGTTTTTT | CARTWRDTHTGELFF
TRBJ1-4 | . | . | 15 | TRBV18 | TGTGCCAGCTCACGGCAGGACCGGAGGGGCGAAAAACTGTTTTTT | CASSRQDRRGEKLFF
TRBJ2-7 | . | TRBD2 | 19 | TRBV19 | TGTGCCAGTAGTATAGTGGGCCAAAGAAGACTAGCGTCGACGTACGAGCAGTACTTC | CASSIVGQRRLASTYEQYF
TRBJ2-2 | . | TRBD1 | 15 | TRBV9 | TGTGCCAGCAGCGTGGGACAGCCGAGGACCGGGGAGCTGTTTTTT | CASSVGQPRTGELFF
TRBJ2-3 | . | TRBD2 | 18 | TRBV9 | TGTGCCAGCAGCCCCCGTCTAGCGGGAGTGGGACCCACAGATACGCAGTATTTT | CASSPRLAGVGPTDTQYF
TRBJ2-1 | . | TRBD2 | 15 | TRBV6-5 | TGTGCCACATCGGGCGGGACTAGCTCTCGGGGTGAGCAGTTCTTC | CATSGGTSSRGEQFF
TRBJ2-1 | . | TRBD1 | 15 | TRBV7-6 | TGTGCCAGCAGCTTGGACAGGGAAGTCTACAATGAGCAGTTCTTC | CASSLDREVYNEQFF
TRBJ2-7 | . | TRBD1 | 15 | TRBV7-9 | TGTGCCAGCAGCTATAGACAGGGAAGCTCCTACGAGCAGTACTTC | CASSYRQGSSYEQYF
TRBJ2-7 | . | . | 14 | TRBV11-3 | TGTGCCAGCAGCTTAACGTACTTCTCCTACGAGCAGTACTTC | CASSLTYFSYEQYF
TRBJ2-7 | . | . | 15 | TRBV27 | TGTGCCAGCAGTCCCACAGGGCCTAGCTCCTACGAGCAGTACTTC | CASSPTGPSSYEQYF
TRBJ2-7 | . | TRBD1 | 14 | TRBV5-4 | TGTGCCAGCAGCAAGAGACAGGGGGCCTACGAGCAGTACTTC | CASSKRQGAYEQYF
TRBJ2-5 | few | TRBD2 | 17 | TRBV11-2 | TGTGCCAGCAGCTGGAGAATTGGGACTAGCGGGAGAGAGACCCAGTACTTC | CASSWRIGTSGRETQYF
TRBJ1-5 | . | . | 15 | TRBV11-2 | TGTGCCAGCAGCTTAGACCCGTATAGCAATCAGCCCCAGCATTTT | CASSLDPYSNQPQHF
TRBJ1-5 | . | . | 15 | TRBV6-1 | TGTGCCAGCAGCCAGCCTCCCGGAGGAGGGCAGCCCCAGCATTTT | CASSQPPGGGQPQHF
TRBJ1-5 | few | . | 16 | TRBV30 | TGTGCCTGGAGTGGCCCCGAGAGTCTTAGCAATCAGCCCCAGCATTTT | CAWSGPESLSNQPQHF
TRBJ2-1 | . | TRBD2 | 15 | TRBV7-2 | TGTGCCAGCAGCTTAACCTCTAGCGGGCCCGACGAGCAGTTCTTC | CASSLTSSGPDEQFF